The 30 T cell receptor beta chains given below trace back to one sample, sequenced in a study of cytomegalovirus exposure and HLA in healthy donors. It was with 60 Vbeta and 13 Jbeta primers that the PCR ran. Here immunoSEQ multiplex PCR was the method, and the copy in TCRdb shows in-frame clones only, minus some. This table lists some 150,000 clones. The source material was PBMCs. Receptors originate from a man in his forties or fifties in good health and CMV-seronegative.

The chain carries TRBV10-3 and TRBJ1-2; D is unresolved. V was cut by 3 bases and J by 0 bases, with 17 bases left in between. Germline V gene lookup returns CDR1 ENHRY and CDR2 SYGVKD. The CDR3 length is 17 residues. CDR3 nucleotides: TGTGCCATCAGTGAACGAGGAGGTAGTCGCTCTAACTATGGCTACACCTTC. Translated: CAISERGGSRSNYGYTF.

The chain uses TRBV6-5 and TRBJ1-1; D gene unclear. CDR1 MNHEY and CDR2 SVGAGI come from the germline V gene. There are 15 residues in the CDR3. V shed 1 base and J shed 0 bases, with 9 bases lying between them. The CDR3 sequence: CASSYYRSLNTEAFF. The CDR3 region has the DNA TGTGCCAGCAGTTACTATAGGAGTTTGAACACTGAAGCTTTCTTT.

This chain links TRBV5-1 with TRBJ1-1, with TRBD1 matching over 7 bases. The germline V gene has CDR1 SGHRS and CDR2 YFSETQ. This CDR3 has 16 residues. V was pared by 4 bases and J by 0 bases, with 9 bases of the junction left unmatched. The CDR3 is CASSRTTGTMNTEAFF. CDR3 DNA sequence: TGCGCCAGCAGCAGAACGACAGGGACCATGAACACTGAAGCTTTCTTT.

V and J are TRBV2 and TRBJ1-5; D ambiguous. V gave up 2 bases and J gave up 0 bases, with 5 bases separating them. The CDR3 runs to 14 residues. Germline V gene lookup returns CDR1 SNHLY and CDR2 FYNNEI. CDR3 coding DNA: TGTGCCAGCAGTGAACTAGCTAGCAATCAGCCCCAGCATTTT. This encodes CASSELASNQPQHF. Full variable domain (rest looked up from reference TRBV2 and TRBJ1-5): EPEVTQTPSHQVTQMGQEVILRCVPISNHLYFYWYRQILGQKVEFLVSFYNNEISEKSEIFDDQFSVERPDGSNFTLKIRSTKLEDSAMYFCASSELASNQPQHFGDGTRLSIL.

The chain combines TRBV7-2 with TRBJ1-5, with a possible D match to TRBD1 (5 bases). V lost 7 bases to trimming and J lost 1 base, with 8 bases between them. Germline CDR1 SGHTA, CDR2 FQGNSA. CDR3 length equals 13 residues. CDR3 in DNA: TGTGCCAGCACAGGGAACAGCAATCAGCCCCAGCATTTT. It translates to CASTGNSNQPQHF.

V gene TRBV10-1 combines with J gene TRBJ1-4, with D hard to call. CDR1 and CDR2 from the germline V gene are WNHNN and SYGVQD (reference sequence). This CDR3 has 15 residues. Trimming shortened V by 2 bases and J by 15 bases, and 22 bases separated the two germline ends. CDR3 sequence: CASSEPKAPMVGMFF. The CDR3 DNA sequence: TGCGCCAGCAGTGAGCCGAAGGCCCCCATGGTCGGGATGTTTTTT.

V usage is TRBV5-1 and J usage is TRBJ2-7; D remains ambiguous. The V gene lost 1 base and the J gene lost 7 bases, with 9 bases spanning the gap. The CDR3 has 12 residues. The germline V gene encodes CDR1 SGHRS and CDR2 YFSETQ. CDR3 DNA sequence: TGCGCCAGCAGCTTGAAAGAGAAAGAGCAGTACTTC. This gives the protein CASSLKEKEQYF.

The rearrangement joins TRBV5-5 to TRBJ2-3; 7 nucleotides match TRBD1. This CDR3 region has 15 residues. Germline V gene lookup returns CDR1 SGHKS and CDR2 YYEKEE (reference sequence). J was trimmed by 0 bases and V by 3 bases; bases with no gene match: 4. The CDR3 region has the DNA TGTGCCAGCAGCTCGACAGGGCTTAGCACAGATACGCAGTATTTT. This codes for CASSSTGLSTDTQYF.

This chain uses TRBV6-5 with TRBJ2-3, with unresolved D. The CDR3 spans 16 residues. Germline V gene lookup returns CDR1 MNHEY and CDR2 SVGAGI. Trimming removed 0 bases at V and 0 bases at J, with 10 bases between. The CDR3 here is CASSYSFRESTDTQYF. Written as DNA, the CDR3 is TGTGCCAGCAGTTACTCGTTTAGAGAAAGCACAGATACGCAGTATTTT.

The rearrangement links TRBV28 to TRBJ1-2; the match to TRBD1 covers 7 bases. Losses at the gene ends were 5 bases for V and 7 bases for J; bases not matched to a gene: 10. From germline, CDR1 is MDHEN and CDR2 SYDVKM. This CDR3 spans 14 amino acids. The DNA of the CDR3 is TGTGCCAGCAGTCAGGGACAGCCCTCGGGTGGCTACACCTTC. It specifies CASSQGQPSGGYTF.

The chain carries TRBV9 and TRBJ2-3, with 11 bases matching TRBD2. Germline assignment: CDR1 SGDLS and CDR2 YYNGEE. Trimming removed 4 bases from V and 0 bases from J; junction bases left unmatched: 4. The CDR3 totals 16 residues. CDR3 coding DNA: TGTGCCAGCAGCCCTAGCGGGGGGCAAAGCACAGATACGCAGTATTTT. Its protein product is CASSPSGGQSTDTQYF.

The rearrangement links TRBV6-5 to TRBJ1-2; 9 positions match TRBD1. This CDR3 has 14 residues. In germline, CDR1 is MNHEY, CDR2 SVGAGI. With 4 bases clipped from V and 7 bases from J, the junction kept 7 bases outside the gene matches. The CDR3 region is CASSSTGGLAGYTF. CDR3 coding DNA: TGTGCCAGCAGTTCCACAGGGGGCCTCGCTGGCTACACCTTC.

J is TRBJ2-2 and V is TRBV6-5, with D tentatively TRBD2 (6 bases). Germline V gene lookup returns CDR1 MNHEY and CDR2 SVGAGI. CDR3 length equals 14 residues. V lost 4 bases and J 4 bases, leaving 10 bases between the germline ends. The CDR3 sequence is CASSSVRGTGELFF. CDR3 nucleotides: TGTGCCAGCAGTTCAGTGCGGGGCACCGGGGAGCTGTTTTTT.

The chain recombines TRBV5-4 with TRBJ1-2, with D uncertain. Between the trimmed V and J ends, which lost 0 bases and 0 bases, there was a span of 9 bases. In germline, CDR1 is SGHNT, CDR2 YYREEE (reference sequence). This CDR3 has 15 residues. The CDR3 region is CASSLGAATNYGYTF. The CDR3 nucleotides are TGTGCCAGCAGCTTGGGGGCAGCTACTAACTATGGCTACACCTTC.

The chain uses TRBV19 and TRBJ1-4, with 9 nucleotides matching TRBD1. V shed 6 bases, J shed 1 base, and the junction held 6 bases outside the gene matches. This CDR3 has 16 amino acids. Germline-derived CDR1 and CDR2 are LNHDA and SQIVND (reference sequence). CDR3 sequence reads: CASRRTGAVTNEKLFF. The CDR3 DNA is TGTGCCAGTAGGCGGACAGGGGCTGTAACTAATGAAAAACTGTTTTTT.

The chain employs TRBV2 and TRBJ2-1, with a tentative D call TRBD2 (6 bases). Germline CDR1 and CDR2: SNHLY and FYNNEI. This CDR3 spans 15 amino acids. Trimming left V 8 bases short and J 4 bases short, with 18 bases between. The CDR3 nucleotides are TGTGCCAGCGTGCCGGCGGGGTTGGTATACAATGAGCAGTTCTTC. It is translated as CASVPAGLVYNEQFF.

The chain has TRBV19 and TRBJ2-1; 7 bases map to TRBD2. CDR1 is LNHDA, CDR2 SQIVND, per germline (reference sequence). The CDR3 runs 16 residues. With 2 bases clipped from V and 0 bases from J, the junction kept 4 bases outside the gene matches. The CDR3 DNA reads TGTGCCAGTAGTATACTCGGACTAGGCTCCTACAATGAGCAGTTCTTC. As protein: CASSILGLGSYNEQFF. The full variable domain, in which reference TRBV19 and TRBJ2-1 provide the parts outside the CDR3, is DGGITQSPKYLFRKEGQNVTLSCEQNLNHDAMYWYRQDPGQGLRLIYYSQIVNDFQKGDIAEGYSVSREKKESFPLTVTSAQKNPTAFYLCASSILGLGSYNEQFFGPGTRLTVL.

V usage is TRBV7-6 and J usage is TRBJ2-7; 8 bases are shared with TRBD1. J gave up 3 bases and V 1 base, and 2 bases lay outside the gene matches. The CDR3 runs to 14 residues. Germline loops: CDR1 SGHVS, CDR2 FNYEAQ. The CDR3 nucleotides are TGTGCCAGCAGCTTAGAGGACAGGGACTACGAGCAGTACTTC. It translates to CASSLEDRDYEQYF.

The gene calls are TRBV27 and TRBJ2-5; TRBD1 agrees at 9 bases. The J call is doubtful: the DNA matches TRBJ2-7 better. This CDR3 is 13 amino acids long. Germline CDR1 and CDR2: MNHEY and SMNVEV (reference sequence). The CDR3 sequence: CASSRTGDYEQYF. The CDR3 nucleotides are TGTGCCAGCAGTCGGACAGGGGACTACGAGCAGTACTTC.

The genes are TRBV5-1 and TRBJ1-2, with 7 bases fitting TRBD1. J was trimmed by 3 bases and V by 6 bases; bases with no gene match: 8. The CDR3 runs to 14 residues. Per the germline V gene, CDR1 is SGHRS and CDR2 is YFSETQ. CDR3 in DNA: TGCGCCAGCAAGCTGGATCAGGGGGACTATGGCTACACCTTC. It codes for CASKLDQGDYGYTF.

The gene calls are TRBV5-1 and TRBJ1-3, with TRBD1 matching over 7 bases. The CDR3 has 19 amino acids. Germline V gene data show CDR1 as SGHRS and CDR2 as YFSETQ. The trim removed 0 bases at V and 4 bases at J, leaving 16 bases unmatched. CDR3 loop: CASSLAGGGDRRIGNTIYF. The CDR3 DNA follows: TGCGCCAGCAGCTTGGCCGGCGGGGGGGACAGAAGGATCGGAAACACCATATATTTT.

To note about this clone: A read error may account for a junction end that differs from germline. V gene TRBV29-1 combines with J gene TRBJ2-7; maybe TRBD2 (6 bases). The CDR3 totals 16 residues. Germline V gene lookup returns CDR1 SQVTM and CDR2 ANQGSEA. The CDR3 coding sequence is TGCAGCGTTAAAGACGTCGGGGGTCGTAACTCCTACGAGCAGTACTTC. Protein sequence: CSVKDVGGRNSYEQYF.

The rearrangement links TRBV6-5 to TRBJ1-6; tentatively, D is TRBD1 (6 bases). Trimming removed 7 bases at V and 6 bases at J, with 13 bases between. Per germline, CDR1 MNHEY and CDR2 SVGAGI. There are 14 residues in the CDR3. In DNA, the CDR3 is TGTGCCAGCACTCTCGGACAGAGTAATTCACCCCTCCACTTT. Encoded protein: CASTLGQSNSPLHF.

The V gene is TRBV5-1, the J gene TRBJ1-2, with a weak D call TRBD1 (6 bases). This CDR3 is built from 14 residues. Germline loops: CDR1 SGHRS, CDR2 YFSETQ. V dropped 2 bases and J dropped 6 bases, with 14 bases sitting between them. The CDR3 loop is CASSFERGYDGYTF. CDR3 sequence (DNA): TGCGCCAGCAGCTTCGAAAGGGGGTACGATGGCTACACCTTC.

The chain uses TRBV5-4 and TRBJ1-2; 12 nucleotides line up with TRBD1. The junction had 9 bases not matched to a gene; V was cut back by 5 bases and J by 1 base. Germline CDR1 SGHNT, CDR2 YYREEE (reference sequence). This CDR3 spans 17 amino acids. This CDR3 reads CASRNPGQGADNYGYTF. In DNA form, the CDR3 reads TGTGCCAGCAGGAATCCGGGACAGGGGGCGGATAACTATGGCTACACCTTC.

The V gene is TRBV28, the J gene TRBJ1-1; D gene ambiguous. Deletions cut 5 bases from V and 6 bases from J, with 13 bases between. In germline, CDR1 is MDHEN, CDR2 SYDVKM. The CDR3 is made up of 13 amino acids. The CDR3 spells CASSLNPAAEAFF. CDR3 nucleotides: TGTGCCAGCAGTCTAAACCCGGCGGCTGAAGCTTTCTTT.

This chain connects TRBV7-9 to TRBJ2-3; 10 nucleotides line up with TRBD1. The CDR3 totals 15 residues. V was clipped by 5 bases and J by 2 bases; unmatched bases: 4. CDR1 is SEHNR and CDR2 is FQNEAQ in the germline V gene (reference sequence). The CDR3 region has the DNA TGTGCCAGCAGCGCTGGGACAGGGGACACAGATACGCAGTATTTT. Its translation: CASSAGTGDTDTQYF.

DNA of the CDR3: TGTGCCAGCAGCCAAGAGTTCTCCAGGGAGTTCTTC. Amino acids: CASSQEFSREFF. The chain couples TRBV14 to TRBJ2-1, with a weak D call TRBD1 (5 bases). V was shortened by 0 bases and J by 14 bases, with 11 bases between the two germline ends. The CDR3 consists of 12 residues. Germline CDR1 SGHDN, CDR2 FVKESK.

The chain joins TRBV18 to TRBJ2-5; no definite D call. Per germline, CDR1 KGHSH and CDR2 LQKENI. V was trimmed by 5 bases and J by 3 bases, leaving 4 bases between them. The CDR3 has 11 amino acids. In DNA form, the CDR3 reads TGTGCCAGCTCATCCGAAGAGACCCAGTACTTC. Encoded protein: CASSSEETQYF.

The V gene is TRBV6-1, the J gene TRBJ2-3; 9 nucleotides line up with TRBD1. The CDR3 covers 19 residues. Per the germline V gene, CDR1 is MNHNS and CDR2 is SASEGT. Trimming cost V 4 bases and J 3 bases; bases outside gene matches: 17. The CDR3 loop reads CASSGSLDRGLWSTDTQYF. DNA of the CDR3: TGTGCCAGCAGTGGATCCTTGGACAGGGGTCTTTGGAGTACAGATACGCAGTATTTT.